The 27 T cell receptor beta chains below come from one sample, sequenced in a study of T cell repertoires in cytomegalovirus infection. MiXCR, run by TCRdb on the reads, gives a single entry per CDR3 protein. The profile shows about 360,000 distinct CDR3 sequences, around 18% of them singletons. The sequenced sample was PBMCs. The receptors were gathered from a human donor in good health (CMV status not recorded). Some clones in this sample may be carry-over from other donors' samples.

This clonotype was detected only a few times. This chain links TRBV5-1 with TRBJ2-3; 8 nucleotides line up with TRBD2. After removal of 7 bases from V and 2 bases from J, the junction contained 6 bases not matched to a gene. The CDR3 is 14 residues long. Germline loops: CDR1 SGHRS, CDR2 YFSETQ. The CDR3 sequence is CASGKLADTDTQYF. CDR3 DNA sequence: TGCGCCAGCGGGAAACTAGCGGACACAGATACGCAGTATTTT.

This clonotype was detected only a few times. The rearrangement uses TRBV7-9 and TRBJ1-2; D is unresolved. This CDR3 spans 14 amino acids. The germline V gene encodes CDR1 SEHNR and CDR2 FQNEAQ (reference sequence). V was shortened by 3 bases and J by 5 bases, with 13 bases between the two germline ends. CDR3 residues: CASSFTSSEYGYTF. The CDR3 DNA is TGTGCCAGCAGCTTCACCTCGTCGGAGTATGGCTACACCTTC.

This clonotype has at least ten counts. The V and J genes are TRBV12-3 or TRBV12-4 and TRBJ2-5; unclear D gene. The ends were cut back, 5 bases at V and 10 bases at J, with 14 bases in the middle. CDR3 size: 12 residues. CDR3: CASSVSRLGQYF. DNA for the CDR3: TGTGCCAGCAGTGTGAGTCGTTTGGGCCAGTACTTC.

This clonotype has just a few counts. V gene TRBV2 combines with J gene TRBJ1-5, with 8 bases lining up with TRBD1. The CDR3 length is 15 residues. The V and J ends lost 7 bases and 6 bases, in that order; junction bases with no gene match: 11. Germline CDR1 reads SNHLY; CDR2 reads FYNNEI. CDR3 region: CASNRDRYIGQPQHF. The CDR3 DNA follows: TGTGCCAGCAACCGGGACAGGTACATTGGTCAGCCCCAGCATTTT.

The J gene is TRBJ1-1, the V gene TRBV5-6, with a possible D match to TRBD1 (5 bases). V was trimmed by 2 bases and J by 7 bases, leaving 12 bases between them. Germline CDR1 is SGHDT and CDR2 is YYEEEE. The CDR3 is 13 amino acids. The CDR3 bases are TGTGCCAGCAGCTTTGACAGAAAACGTGAAGCTTTCTTT. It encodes CASSFDRKREAFF.

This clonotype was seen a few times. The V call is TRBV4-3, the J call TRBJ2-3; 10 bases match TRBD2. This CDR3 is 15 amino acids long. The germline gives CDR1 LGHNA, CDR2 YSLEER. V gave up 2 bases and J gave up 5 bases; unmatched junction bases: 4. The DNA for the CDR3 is TGCGCCAGCAGCCAATGGCTAGCGGGAGAAGATACGCAGTATTTT. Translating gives CASSQWLAGEDTQYF.

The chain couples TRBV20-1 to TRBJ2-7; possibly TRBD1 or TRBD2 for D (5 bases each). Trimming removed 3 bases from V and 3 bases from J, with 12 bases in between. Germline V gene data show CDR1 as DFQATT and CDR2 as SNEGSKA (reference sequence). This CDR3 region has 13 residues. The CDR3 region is CSASGDADYEQYF. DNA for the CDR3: TGCAGTGCTAGCGGGGACGCCGACTACGAGCAGTACTTC.

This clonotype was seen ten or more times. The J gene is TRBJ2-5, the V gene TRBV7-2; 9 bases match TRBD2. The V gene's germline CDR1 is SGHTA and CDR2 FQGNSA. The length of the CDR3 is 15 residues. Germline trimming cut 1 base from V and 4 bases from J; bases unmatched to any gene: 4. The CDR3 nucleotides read TGTGCCAGCAGCTTAGGGCGGGGGGGCGTAGAGACCCAGTACTTC. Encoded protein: CASSLGRGGVETQYF.

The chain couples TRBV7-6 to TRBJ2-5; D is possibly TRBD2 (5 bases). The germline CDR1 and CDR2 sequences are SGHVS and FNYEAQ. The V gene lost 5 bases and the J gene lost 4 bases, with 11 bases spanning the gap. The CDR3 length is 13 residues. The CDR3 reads CASSRDYGETQYF. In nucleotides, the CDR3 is TGTGCCAGCAGCCGTGACTATGGAGAGACCCAGTACTTC.

The CDR3 protein is CARPGMHEQYF. CDR3 DNA sequence: TGTGCCAGACCAGGGATGCACGAGCAGTACTTC. The chain recombines TRBV6-2 or TRBV6-3 with TRBJ2-7, with D possibly matching TRBD1 (5 bases). The germline V and J ends were trimmed by 9 bases and 5 bases, with 11 bases remaining between them. Germline loops: CDR1 MNHEY, CDR2 SVGEGT. The CDR3 contains 11 residues.

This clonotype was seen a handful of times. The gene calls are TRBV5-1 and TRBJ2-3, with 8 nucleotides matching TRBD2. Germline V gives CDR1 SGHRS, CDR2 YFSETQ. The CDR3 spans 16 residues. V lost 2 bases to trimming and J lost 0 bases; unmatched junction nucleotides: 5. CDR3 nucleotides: TGCGCCAGCAGCTTCGGGCGGGGGGCTAGCACAGATACGCAGTATTTT. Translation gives CASSFGRGASTDTQYF.

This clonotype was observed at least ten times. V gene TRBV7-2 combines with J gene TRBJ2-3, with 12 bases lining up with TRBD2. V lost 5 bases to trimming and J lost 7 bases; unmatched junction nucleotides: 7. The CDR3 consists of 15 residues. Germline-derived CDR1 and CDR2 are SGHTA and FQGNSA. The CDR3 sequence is CASSPSGGVGNTQYF. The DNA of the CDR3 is TGTGCCAGCAGCCCTAGCGGGGGGGTCGGCAATACGCAGTATTTT.

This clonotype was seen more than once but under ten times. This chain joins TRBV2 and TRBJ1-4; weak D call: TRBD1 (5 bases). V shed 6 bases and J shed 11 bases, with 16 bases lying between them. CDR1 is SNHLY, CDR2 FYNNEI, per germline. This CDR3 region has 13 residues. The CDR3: CASRGQGHQKLFF. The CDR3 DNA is TGTGCCAGCAGAGGGCAGGGCCATCAGAAACTGTTTTTT.

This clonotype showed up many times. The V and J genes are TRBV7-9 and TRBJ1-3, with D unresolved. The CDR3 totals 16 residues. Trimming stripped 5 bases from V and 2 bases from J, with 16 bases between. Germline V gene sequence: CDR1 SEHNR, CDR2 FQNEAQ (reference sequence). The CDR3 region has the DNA TGTGCCAGCAGCCCTTCCACAGAAAGACCTGGAAACACCATATATTTT. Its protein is CASSPSTERPGNTIYF.

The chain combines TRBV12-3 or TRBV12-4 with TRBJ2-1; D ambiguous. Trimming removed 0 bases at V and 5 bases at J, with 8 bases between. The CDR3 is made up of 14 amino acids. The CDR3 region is CASSLARMNNEQFF. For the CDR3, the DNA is TGTGCCAGCAGTTTAGCGAGGATGAACAATGAGCAGTTCTTC.

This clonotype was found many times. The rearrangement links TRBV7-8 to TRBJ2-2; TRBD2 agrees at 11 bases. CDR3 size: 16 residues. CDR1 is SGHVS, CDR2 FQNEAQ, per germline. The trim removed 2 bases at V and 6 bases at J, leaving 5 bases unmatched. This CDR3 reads CASSLMSTSGAGELFF. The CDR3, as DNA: TGTGCCAGCAGCTTAATGTCGACTAGCGGGGCCGGGGAGCTGTTTTTT.

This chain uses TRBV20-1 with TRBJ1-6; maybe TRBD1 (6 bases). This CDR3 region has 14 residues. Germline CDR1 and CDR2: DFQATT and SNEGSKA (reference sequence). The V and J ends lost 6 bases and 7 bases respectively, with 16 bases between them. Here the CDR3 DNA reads TGCAGTGCCCGTCGGGGGCAGGGAAATTCACCCCTCCACTTT. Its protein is CSARRGQGNSPLHF.

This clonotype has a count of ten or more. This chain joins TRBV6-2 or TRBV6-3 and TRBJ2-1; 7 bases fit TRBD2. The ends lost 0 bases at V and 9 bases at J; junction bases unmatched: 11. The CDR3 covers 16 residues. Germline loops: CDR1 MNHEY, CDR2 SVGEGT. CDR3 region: CASSYSGGNPYPEQFF. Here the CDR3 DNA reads TGTGCCAGCAGTTACTCGGGAGGGAACCCCTACCCTGAGCAGTTCTTC.

The CDR3 loop is CASSGTGHNEQFF. CDR3 DNA sequence: TGTGCCAGTAGTGGGACAGGGCACAATGAGCAGTTCTTC. The chain is built from TRBV19 and TRBJ2-1; 9 nucleotides align to TRBD1. The J segment lost 5 bases and the V segment lost 5 bases, leaving 1 base of the junction unmatched. The CDR3 length is 13 residues. Per the germline V gene, CDR1 is LNHDA and CDR2 is SQIVND (reference sequence).

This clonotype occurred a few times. DNA of the CDR3: TGTGCCAGCAGAAGGGGACTACCGAGGGCAGATACGCAGTATTTT. It is translated as CASRRGLPRADTQYF. V usage is TRBV2 and J usage is TRBJ2-3; 7 nucleotides align to TRBD2. Germline V gene data show CDR1 as SNHLY and CDR2 as FYNNEI. The CDR3 has 15 amino acids. The J segment lost 4 bases and the V segment lost 6 bases, leaving 10 bases of the junction unmatched.

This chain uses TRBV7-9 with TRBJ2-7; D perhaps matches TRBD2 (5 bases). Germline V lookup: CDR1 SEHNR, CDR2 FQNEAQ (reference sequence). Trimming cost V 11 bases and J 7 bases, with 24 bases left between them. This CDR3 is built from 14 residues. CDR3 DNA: TGTGCCGGGAGACCTAAGGACGGCCCCGCGGAGCAGTACTTC. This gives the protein CAGRPKDGPAEQYF. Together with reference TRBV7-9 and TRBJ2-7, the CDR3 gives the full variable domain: DTGVSQNPRHKITKRGQNVTFRCDPISEHNRLYWYRQTLGQGPEFLTYFQNEAQLEKSRLLSDRFSAERPKGSFSTLEIQRTEQGDSAMYLCAGRPKDGPAEQYFGPGTRLTVT.

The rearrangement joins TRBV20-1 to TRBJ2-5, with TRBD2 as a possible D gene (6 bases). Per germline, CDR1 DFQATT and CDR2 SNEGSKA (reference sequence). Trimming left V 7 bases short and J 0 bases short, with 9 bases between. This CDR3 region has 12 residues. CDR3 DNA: TGCAGTGGGAGGGGACACCAAGAGACCCAGTACTTC. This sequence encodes CSGRGHQETQYF.

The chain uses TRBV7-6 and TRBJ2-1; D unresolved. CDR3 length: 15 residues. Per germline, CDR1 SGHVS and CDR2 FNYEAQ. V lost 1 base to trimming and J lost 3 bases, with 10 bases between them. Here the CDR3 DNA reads TGTGCCAGCAGCTTAGGTGACTCCTACTACAATGAGCAGTTCTTC. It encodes CASSLGDSYYNEQFF.

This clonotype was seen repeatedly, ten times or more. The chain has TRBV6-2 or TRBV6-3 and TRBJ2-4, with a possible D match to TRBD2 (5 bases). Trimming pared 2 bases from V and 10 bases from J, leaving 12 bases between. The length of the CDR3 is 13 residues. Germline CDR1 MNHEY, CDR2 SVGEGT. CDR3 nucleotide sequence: TGTGCCAGCAGTTACGCGGGTAAAGTTATTCAGTACTTC. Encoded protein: CASSYAGKVIQYF.

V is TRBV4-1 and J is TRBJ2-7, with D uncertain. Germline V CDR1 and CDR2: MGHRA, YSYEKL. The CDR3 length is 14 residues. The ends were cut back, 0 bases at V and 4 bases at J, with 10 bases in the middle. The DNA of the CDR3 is TGCGCCAGCAGCCAAGACAGAATTGGGTACGAGCAGTACTTC. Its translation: CASSQDRIGYEQYF.

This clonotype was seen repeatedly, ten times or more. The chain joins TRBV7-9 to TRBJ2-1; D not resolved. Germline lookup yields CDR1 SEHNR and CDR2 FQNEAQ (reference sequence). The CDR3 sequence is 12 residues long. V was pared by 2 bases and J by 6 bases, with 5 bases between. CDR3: CASSLSTNEQFF. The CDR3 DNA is TGTGCCAGCAGCTTAAGCACCAATGAGCAGTTCTTC.

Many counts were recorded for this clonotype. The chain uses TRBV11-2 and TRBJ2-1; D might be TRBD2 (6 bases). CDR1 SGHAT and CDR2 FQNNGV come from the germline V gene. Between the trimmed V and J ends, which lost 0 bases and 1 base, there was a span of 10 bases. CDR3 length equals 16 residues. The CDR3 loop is CASSLEGLKSYNEQFF. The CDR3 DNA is TGTGCCAGCAGCTTAGAGGGACTCAAGTCCTACAATGAGCAGTTCTTC. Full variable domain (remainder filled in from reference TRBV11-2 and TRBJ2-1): EAGVAQSPRYKIIEKRQSVAFWCNPISGHATLYWYQQILGQGPKLLIQFQNNGVVDDSQLPKDRFSAERLKGVDSTLKIQPAKLEDSAVYLCASSLEGLKSYNEQFFGPGTRLTVL.